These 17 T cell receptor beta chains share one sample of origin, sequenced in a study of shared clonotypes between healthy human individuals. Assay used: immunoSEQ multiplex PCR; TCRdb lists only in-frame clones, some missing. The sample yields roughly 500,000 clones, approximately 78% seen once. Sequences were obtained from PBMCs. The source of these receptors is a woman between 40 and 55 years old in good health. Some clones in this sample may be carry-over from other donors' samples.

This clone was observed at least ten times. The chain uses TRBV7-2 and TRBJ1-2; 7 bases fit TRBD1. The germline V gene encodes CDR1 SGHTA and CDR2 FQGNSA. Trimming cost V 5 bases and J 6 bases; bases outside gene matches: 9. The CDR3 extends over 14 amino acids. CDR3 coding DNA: TGTGCCAGCAGCCCCCGAGGGGGCTTGGATGGCTACACCTTC. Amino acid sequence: CASSPRGGLDGYTF. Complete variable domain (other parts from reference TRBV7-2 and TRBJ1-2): GAGVSQSPSNKVTEKGKDVELRCDPISGHTALYWYRQSLGQGLEFLIYFQGNSAPDKSGLPSDRFSAERTGGSVSTLTIQRTQQEDSAVYLCASSPRGGLDGYTFGSGTRLTVV.

Here the CDR3 DNA reads TGCGCCAGCAGCCCCGAAGTCACAGATACGCAGTATTTT. Translated: CASSPEVTDTQYF. The genes are TRBV5-1 and TRBJ2-3, with no clear D. The germline CDR1 and CDR2 sequences are SGHRS and YFSETQ. V lost 4 bases and J 2 bases, leaving 8 bases between the germline ends. CDR3 size: 13 residues.

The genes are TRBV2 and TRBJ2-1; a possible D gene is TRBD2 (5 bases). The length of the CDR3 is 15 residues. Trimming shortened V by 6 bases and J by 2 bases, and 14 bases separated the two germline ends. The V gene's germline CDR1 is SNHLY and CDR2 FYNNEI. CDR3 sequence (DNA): TGTGCCAGCAGAGCCCTAGCCGGTGCCTACAATGAGCAGTTCTTC. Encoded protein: CASRALAGAYNEQFF.

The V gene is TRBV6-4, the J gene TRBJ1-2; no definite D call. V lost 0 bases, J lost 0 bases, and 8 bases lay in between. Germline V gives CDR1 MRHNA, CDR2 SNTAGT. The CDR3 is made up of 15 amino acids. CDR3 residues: CASSDSRPANYGYTF. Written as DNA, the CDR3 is TGTGCCAGCAGTGACTCTAGGCCCGCTAACTATGGCTACACCTTC.

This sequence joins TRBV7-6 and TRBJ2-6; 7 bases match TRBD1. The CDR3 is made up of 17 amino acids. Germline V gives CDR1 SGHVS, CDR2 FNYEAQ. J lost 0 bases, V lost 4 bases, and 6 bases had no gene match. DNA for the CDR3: TGTGCCAGCAGCTCCGGGACAGTCTTCTCTGGGGCCAACGTCCTGACTTTC. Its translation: CASSSGTVFSGANVLTF.

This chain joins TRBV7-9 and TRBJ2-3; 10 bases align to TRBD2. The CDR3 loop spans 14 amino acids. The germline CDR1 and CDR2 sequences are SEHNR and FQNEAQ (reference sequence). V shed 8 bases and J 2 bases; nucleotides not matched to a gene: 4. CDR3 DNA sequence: TGTGCCAGCGAGACTAGCGGGCCCACAGATACGCAGTATTTT. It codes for CASETSGPTDTQYF.

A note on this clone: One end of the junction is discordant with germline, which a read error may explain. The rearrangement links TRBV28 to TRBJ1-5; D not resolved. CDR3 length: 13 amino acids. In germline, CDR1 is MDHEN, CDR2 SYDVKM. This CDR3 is CASSFEENQPPHF. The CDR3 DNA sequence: TGTGCCAGCAGTTTCGAAGAAAATCAGCCCCCGCATTTT.

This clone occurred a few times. Here the CDR3 DNA reads TGCGCCAGCAGCTCGATCCCAGCGGATATCTCCTACAATGAGCAGTTCTTC. Its protein is CASSSIPADISYNEQFF. The chain recombines TRBV5-1 with TRBJ2-1, with D perhaps TRBD2 (5 bases). This CDR3 is 17 amino acids long. CDR1 and CDR2 (germline): SGHRS, YFSETQ. V lost 3 bases to trimming and J lost 0 bases, with 16 bases between them.

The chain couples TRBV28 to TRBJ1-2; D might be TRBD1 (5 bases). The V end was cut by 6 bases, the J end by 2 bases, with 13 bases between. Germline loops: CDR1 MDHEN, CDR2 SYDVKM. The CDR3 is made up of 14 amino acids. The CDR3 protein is CASSSPEGNYGYTF. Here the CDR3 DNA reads TGTGCCAGCAGCTCGCCGGAGGGGAACTATGGCTACACCTTC.

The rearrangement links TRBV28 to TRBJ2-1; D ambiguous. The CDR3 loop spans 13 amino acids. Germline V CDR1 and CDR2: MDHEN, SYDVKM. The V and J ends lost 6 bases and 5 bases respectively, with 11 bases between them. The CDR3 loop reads CASRPGHNNEQFF. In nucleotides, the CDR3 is TGTGCCAGCAGGCCGGGCCACAACAATGAGCAGTTCTTC. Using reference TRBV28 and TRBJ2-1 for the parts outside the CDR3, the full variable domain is DVKVTQSSRYLVKRTGEKVFLECVQDMDHENMFWYRQDPGLGLRLIYFSYDVKMKEKGDIPEGYSVSREKKERFSLILESASTNQTSMYLCASRPGHNNEQFFGPGTRLTVL.

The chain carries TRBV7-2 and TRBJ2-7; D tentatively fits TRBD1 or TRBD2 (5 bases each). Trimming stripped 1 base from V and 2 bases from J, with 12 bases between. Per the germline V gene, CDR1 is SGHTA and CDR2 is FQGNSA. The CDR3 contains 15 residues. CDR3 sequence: CASSLVGARTYEQYF. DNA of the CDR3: TGTGCCAGCAGCTTAGTCGGGGCTAGAACCTACGAGCAGTACTTC.

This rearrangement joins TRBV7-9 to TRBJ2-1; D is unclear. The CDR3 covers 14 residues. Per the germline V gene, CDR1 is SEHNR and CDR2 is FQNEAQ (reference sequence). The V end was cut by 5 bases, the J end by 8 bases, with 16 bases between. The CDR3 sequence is CASSLDPPLDEQFF. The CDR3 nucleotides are TGTGCCAGCAGCCTGGACCCTCCCCTCGATGAGCAGTTCTTC.

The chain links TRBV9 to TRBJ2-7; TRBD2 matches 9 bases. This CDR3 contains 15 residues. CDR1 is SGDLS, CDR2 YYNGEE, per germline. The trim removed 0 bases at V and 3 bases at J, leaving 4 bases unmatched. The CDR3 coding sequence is TGTGCCAGCAGCGTAGGAGCGGGAGGTGACTACGAGCAGTACTTC. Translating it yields CASSVGAGGDYEQYF.

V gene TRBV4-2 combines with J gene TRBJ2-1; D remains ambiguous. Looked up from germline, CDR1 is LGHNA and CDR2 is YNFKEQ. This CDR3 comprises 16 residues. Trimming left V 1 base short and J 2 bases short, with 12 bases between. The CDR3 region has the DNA TGTGCCAGCAGCCAAGGGCTAAGCGAAACCTACAATGAGCAGTTCTTC. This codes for CASSQGLSETYNEQFF.

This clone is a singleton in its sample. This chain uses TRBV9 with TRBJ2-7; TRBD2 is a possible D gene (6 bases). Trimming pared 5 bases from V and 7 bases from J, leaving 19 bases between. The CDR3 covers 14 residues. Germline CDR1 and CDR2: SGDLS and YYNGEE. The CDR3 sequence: CASSRDFRSLEQYF. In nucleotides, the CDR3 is TGTGCCAGCAGTAGGGACTTCCGGTCCCTAGAGCAGTACTTC. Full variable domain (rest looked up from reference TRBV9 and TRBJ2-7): DSGVTQTPKHLITATGQRVTLRCSPRSGDLSVYWYQQSLDQGLQFLIQYYNGEERAKGNILERFSAQQFPDLHSELNLSSLELGDSALYFCASSRDFRSLEQYFGPGTRLTVT.

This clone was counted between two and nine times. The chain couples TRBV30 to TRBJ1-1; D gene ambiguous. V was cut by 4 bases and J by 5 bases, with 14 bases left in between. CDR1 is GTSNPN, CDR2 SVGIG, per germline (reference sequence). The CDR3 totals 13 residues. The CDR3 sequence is CAWTGYRTTEAFF. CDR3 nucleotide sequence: TGTGCCTGGACGGGATACAGAACAACTGAAGCTTTCTTT.

The CDR3 bases are TGTGCCAGCAGCTTTACAGGTCGCTCCTACGAGCAGTACTTC. Amino acids: CASSFTGRSYEQYF. The rearrangement uses TRBV5-5 and TRBJ2-7; perhaps TRBD1 as D (5 bases). This CDR3 region has 14 residues. The V gene's germline CDR1 is SGHKS and CDR2 YYEKEE (reference sequence). Trimming took 2 bases from V and 0 from J, leaving 9 bases between them.